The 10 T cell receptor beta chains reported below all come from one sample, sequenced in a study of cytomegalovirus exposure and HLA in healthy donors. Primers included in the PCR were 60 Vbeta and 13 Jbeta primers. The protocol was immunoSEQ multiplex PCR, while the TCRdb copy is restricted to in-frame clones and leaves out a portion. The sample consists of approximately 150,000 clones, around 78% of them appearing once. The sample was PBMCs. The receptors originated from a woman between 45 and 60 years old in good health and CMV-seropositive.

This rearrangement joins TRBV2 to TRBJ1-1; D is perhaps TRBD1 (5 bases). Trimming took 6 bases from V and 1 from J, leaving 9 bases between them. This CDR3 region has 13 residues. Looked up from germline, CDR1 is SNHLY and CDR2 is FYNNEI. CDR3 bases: TGTGCCAGCAGCCAGCAGGGGAACACTGAAGCTTTCTTT. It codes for CASSQQGNTEAFF.

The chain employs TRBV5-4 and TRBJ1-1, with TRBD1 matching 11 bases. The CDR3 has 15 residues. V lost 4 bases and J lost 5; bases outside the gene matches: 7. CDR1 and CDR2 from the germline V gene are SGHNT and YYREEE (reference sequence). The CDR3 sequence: CASSLAGTGGTEAFF. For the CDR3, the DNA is TGTGCCAGCAGCCTCGCTGGGACAGGGGGGACTGAAGCTTTCTTT.

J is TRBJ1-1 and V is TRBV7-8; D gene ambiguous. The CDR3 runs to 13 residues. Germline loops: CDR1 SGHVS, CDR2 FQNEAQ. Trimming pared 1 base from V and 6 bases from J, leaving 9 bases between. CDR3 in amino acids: CASSLELSAEAFF. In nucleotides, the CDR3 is TGTGCCAGCAGCTTAGAGCTTAGCGCTGAAGCTTTCTTT.

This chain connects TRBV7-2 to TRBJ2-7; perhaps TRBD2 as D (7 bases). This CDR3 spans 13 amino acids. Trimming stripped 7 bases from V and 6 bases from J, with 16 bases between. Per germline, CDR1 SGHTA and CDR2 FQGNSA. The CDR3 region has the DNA TGTGCCAGCAAGATGGGGGGGGCAGGCGAGCAGTACTTC. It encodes CASKMGGAGEQYF.

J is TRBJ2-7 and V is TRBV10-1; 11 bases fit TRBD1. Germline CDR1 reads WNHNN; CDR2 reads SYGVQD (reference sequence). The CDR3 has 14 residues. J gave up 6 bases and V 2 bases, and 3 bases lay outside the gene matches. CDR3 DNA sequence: TGCGCCAGCAGTGAGCCGGGACAGGGGGGCGAGCAGTACTTC. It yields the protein CASSEPGQGGEQYF.

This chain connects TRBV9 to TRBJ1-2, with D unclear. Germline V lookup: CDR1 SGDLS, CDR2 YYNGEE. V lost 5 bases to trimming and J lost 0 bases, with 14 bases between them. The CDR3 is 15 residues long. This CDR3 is CASSHPEGTNYGYTF. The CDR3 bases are TGTGCCAGCAGTCACCCTGAGGGTACTAACTATGGCTACACCTTC.

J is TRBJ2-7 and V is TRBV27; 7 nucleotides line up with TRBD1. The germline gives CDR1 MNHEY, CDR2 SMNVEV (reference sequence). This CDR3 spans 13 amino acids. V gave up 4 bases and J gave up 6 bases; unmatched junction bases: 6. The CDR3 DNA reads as TGTGCCAGCAGTTCCCTTAGACAGGGCGAGCAGTACTTC. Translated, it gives CASSSLRQGEQYF.

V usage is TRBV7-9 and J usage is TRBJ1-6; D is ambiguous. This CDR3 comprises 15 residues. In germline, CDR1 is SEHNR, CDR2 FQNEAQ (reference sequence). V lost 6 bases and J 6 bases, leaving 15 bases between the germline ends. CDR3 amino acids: CASSPLGLLNSPLHF. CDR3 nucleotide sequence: TGTGCCAGCAGTCCACTAGGCCTGCTTAATTCACCCCTCCACTTT.

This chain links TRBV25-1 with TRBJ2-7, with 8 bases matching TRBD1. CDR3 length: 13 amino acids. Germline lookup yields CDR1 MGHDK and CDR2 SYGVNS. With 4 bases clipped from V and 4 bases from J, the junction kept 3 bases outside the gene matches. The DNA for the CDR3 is TGTGCCAGCAGTGCACGGGACAGGTACGAGCAGTACTTC. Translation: CASSARDRYEQYF.

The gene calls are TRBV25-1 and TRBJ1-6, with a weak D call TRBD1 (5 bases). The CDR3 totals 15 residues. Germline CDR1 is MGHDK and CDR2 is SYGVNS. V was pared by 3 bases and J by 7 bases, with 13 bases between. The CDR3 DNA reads TGTGCCAGCAGTGATTTAGGGGCAGGGAATTCACCCCTCCACTTT. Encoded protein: CASSDLGAGNSPLHF. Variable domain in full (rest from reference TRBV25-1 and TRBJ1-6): EADIYQTPRYLVIGTGKKITLECSQTMGHDKMYWYQQDPGMELHLIHYSYGVNSTEKGDLSSESTVSRIRTEHFPLTLESARPSHTSQYLCASSDLGAGNSPLHFGNGTRLTVT.